The clone carrying this T cell receptor (beta chain) was detected ten times or more. Using RNA transcripts as the source, TCR beta CDR3 regions were amplified. In the first-round RT-PCR of the TCR CDR3, the HTBI primer set was used. TCRdb reprocessed the multiplex PCR reads with MiXCR, giving one entry per CDR3 protein. The table lists some 250,000 distinct CDR3 sequences, less than 15% of them singletons. The germline gives CDR1 LNHDA, CDR2 SQIVND (reference sequence). The CDR3 is 13 residues long. Trimming cost V 6 bases and J 0 bases, with 9 bases left between them. The data derive from a study of T cells in Graves' hyperthyroidism and ophthalmopathy. In the study overall: Initial diagnosis, before any treatment, was when peripheral blood was collected.

The rearrangement links TRBV19 to TRBJ2-7, with D uncertain. Sequencing was done on a sample of blood. This clonotype was sampled from a middle-aged woman with Graves' hyperthyroidism that later progressed to Graves' ophthalmopathy. CDR3 loop: CASRGPPSYEQYF. In nucleotides, the CDR3 is TGTGCCAGTAGAGGACCTCCCTCCTACGAGCAGTACTTC.